These T cell receptor beta chains were read from a single sample in a study of monozygotic twins with cystic fibrosis. Produced via immunoSEQ multiplex PCR; TCRdb's table is partial and in-frame only. The table has tens of thousands of clones, 95% to 98% seen once. The sequencing sample was made of blood. The receptors here all came from a girl aged 5 to 17 with cystic fibrosis. The CDR3 runs from the conserved cysteine through the conserved F or W. A D gene is named only where the DNA matches it firmly. Expanded clones get a size class; other rows say once, few or many, or leave the size out.

j_call | clone_size | d_call | v_call | cdr3_nt | cdr3_aa
TRBJ1-1 | - | - | TRBV27 | TGTGCCAGCAGTTTATTTGGGCCCACAGAAGCTTTCTTT | CASSLFGPTEAFF
TRBJ2-1 | - | TRBD2 | TRBV7-2 | TGTGCCAGCAGCTCCCCCAGTCGGCTAGCGGGAGGATACTATGAGCAGTTCTTC | CASSSPSRLAGGYYEQFF
TRBJ1-1 | - | TRBD1 | TRBV7-2 | TGTGCCAGCAGCCTATACCGACAGGGATCGGGCACTGAAGCTTTCTTT | CASSLYRQGSGTEAFF
TRBJ1-5 | - | - | TRBV19 | TGTGCCAGTAGTATATTGAGCGGACGGAGGAATCAGCCCCAGCATTTT | CASSILSGRRNQPQHF
TRBJ1-2 | - | - | TRBV5-4 | TGTGCCAGCAGCTTGGACGGGACACCGTATGGCTACACCTTC | CASSLDGTPYGYTF
TRBJ1-1 | - | - | TRBV30 | TGTGCTTTTACAGAGAACACTGAAGCTTTCTTT | CAFTENTEAFF
TRBJ2-7 | - | - | TRBV28 | TGTGCCAGCAGTGCACCGGACAGTAACCTATACCACGAGCAGTACTTC | CASSAPDSNLYHEQYF
TRBJ1-1 | once | - | TRBV19 | TGTGTCACCAAACGACGGAGGAACACTGAAGCTTTCTTT | CVTKRRRNTEAFF
TRBJ1-2 | - | - | TRBV7-2 | TGTGCCAGCAGCTTAGACACGATAAACTATGGCTACACCTTC | CASSLDTINYGYTF
TRBJ2-1 | - | - | TRBV9 | TGTGCCAGCAGCGTAGACCATTTTGGGGGTGAGCAGTTCTTC | CASSVDHFGGEQFF
TRBJ2-3 | - | - | TRBV18 | TGTGCCAGCTCACCGTCAGATACGCAGTATTTT | CASSPSDTQYF
TRBJ2-2 | - | - | TRBV5-1 | TGCGCCAGCAGCTTGGGGCCAGCGAACACCGGGGAGCTGTTTTTT | CASSLGPANTGELFF
TRBJ1-5 | - | TRBD1 | TRBV28 | TGTGCCAGCAGCAGGGACAGGTATAGCAATCAGCCCCAGCATTTT | CASSRDRYSNQPQHF
TRBJ2-3 | - | - | TRBV5-3 | TGTGCCAGAAGCCGACCGACTAGCACAGATACGCAGTATTTT | CARSRPTSTDTQYF
TRBJ2-7 | once | TRBD1 | TRBV28 | TGTGCCAGCAGTCCCACCGGGACAGGGTCCTCCTACGAGCAGTACTTC | CASSPTGTGSSYEQYF
TRBJ1-1 | - | - | TRBV19 | TGTGCCAGTAGTAGTAAGGTATGGGAGGGGACTGAAGCTTTCTTT | CASSSKVWEGTEAFF
TRBJ1-5 | - | TRBD1 | TRBV2 | TGTGCCAGCAGTGACGGGACAGGGGATCAGCCCCAGCATTTT | CASSDGTGDQPQHF
TRBJ2-1 | - | TRBD2 | TRBV4-3 | TGCGCCAGCAGCCCGCTGGGAGCGGGAGAGGACCATGAGCAGTTCTTC | CASSPLGAGEDHEQFF
TRBJ1-5 | - | TRBD1 | TRBV7-9 | TGTGCCAGCAGCTCGACAGGGGAACTACAGCCCCAGCATTTT | CASSSTGELQPQHF
TRBJ2-7 | once | TRBD2 | TRBV4-3 | TGCGCCAGCAGCCAGAAGGTAGCGGGGCAAAATTCCTACGAGCAGTACTTC | CASSQKVAGQNSYEQYF
TRBJ1-5 | once | - | TRBV27 | TGTGCCAGCAGTTTAGACAGAGGTATTAATCAGCCCCAGCATTTT | CASSLDRGINQPQHF
TRBJ2-7 | - | - | TRBV4-1 | TGCGCCAGCAGCCAAGAAGGGGGAGGAGGAAGCGAGCAGTACTTC | CASSQEGGGGSEQYF
TRBJ2-1 | - | - | TRBV7-9 | TGTGCCAGCAGCTTAGTCCCAGGGGACCATGAGCAGTTCTTC | CASSLVPGDHEQFF
TRBJ1-2 | - | TRBD1 | TRBV6-6 | TGTGCCAGCACTACGGACCTAGGGGGCGCGGAAGGCTACACCTTC | CASTTDLGGAEGYTF
TRBJ2-2 | - | TRBD2 | TRBV27 | TGTGCCAGCGGCCTGGCGGGAGGTTGGACCGGGGAGCTGTTTTTT | CASGLAGGWTGELFF
TRBJ2-5 | - | - | TRBV9 | TGTGCCAGCAGCCCCATGGGGTGGGAGAGGGGTGAGACCCAGTACTTC | CASSPMGWERGETQYF
TRBJ1-4 | - | - | TRBV9 | TGTGCCAGCAGCGTAGGCGGGAGCTCTAATGAAAAACTGTTTTTT | CASSVGGSSNEKLFF
TRBJ1-3 | - | - | TRBV6-6 | TGTGCCAGCAGTTACGGCTCGGAAAACACCATATATTTT | CASSYGSENTIYF
TRBJ2-5 | - | - | TRBV2 | TGTGCCAGCAGTGAAGGGAGGGAGGTGACCCAGTACTTC | CASSEGREVTQYF
TRBJ2-2 | once | TRBD1 | TRBV4-3 | TGCGCCAGCAGCCAAGATCATACAGGGGGTAACACCGGGGAGCTGTTTTTT | CASSQDHTGGNTGELFF
TRBJ2-2 | - | - | TRBV5-4 | TGTGCCAGCAGCTTTGTACGCGAGAACACCGGGGAGCTGTTTTTT | CASSFVRENTGELFF
TRBJ1-1 | once | - | TRBV9 | TGTGCCAGCAGCGTGGACGGCCACCGGGGCACTGAAGCTTTCTTT | CASSVDGHRGTEAFF
TRBJ2-1 | once | TRBD1 | TRBV27 | TGTGCCAGCAGTTCCAACAGGGGCTTGAGCAATGAGCAGTTCTTC | CASSSNRGLSNEQFF
TRBJ1-3 | - | - | TRBV18 | TGTGCCAGCTCTCTTAATCCTGTAGGGGCTGGAAACACCATATATTTT | CASSLNPVGAGNTIYF
TRBJ2-1 | - | - | TRBV7-2 | TGTGCCAGCAGCGGCCTACCCGATGAGCAGTTCTTC | CASSGLPDEQFF
TRBJ2-3 | - | - | TRBV2 | TGTGCCAGCAGTGAAGCGGGAGGACGCACAGATACGCAGTATTTT | CASSEAGGRTDTQYF
TRBJ2-3 | - | TRBD2 | TRBV19 | TGTGCCAGTAGTACCGGACTAGCGGGCACAGATACGCAGTATTTT | CASSTGLAGTDTQYF
TRBJ2-1 | - | - | TRBV27 | TGTGCCAGCAGTAAGGGGACCCGGGGTAGATACAATGAGCAGTTCTTC | CASSKGTRGRYNEQFF
TRBJ1-5 | - | - | TRBV9 | TGTGCCAGCAGCCCCGCTAATAGCAATCAGCCCCAGCATTTT | CASSPANSNQPQHF
TRBJ1-4 | - | - | TRBV4-3 | TGCGCCAGCAGCCAAGATAAAGCCCCCGTGAGAAAACTGTTTTTT | CASSQDKAPVRKLFF
TRBJ2-5 | once | - | TRBV25-1 | TGTGCCAGCAGTGGAGGGCGGGCCCAGTACTTC | CASSGGRAQYF
TRBJ2-3 | - | TRBD2 | TRBV29-1 | TGCAGCGTTGCGGGACTAGCGACAGATACGCAGTATTTT | CSVAGLATDTQYF
TRBJ2-3 | - | TRBD2 | TRBV30 | TGTGCCTGGAGTCTAGCGGGAGTCGGGGATACGCAGTATTTT | CAWSLAGVGDTQYF
TRBJ2-1 | - | - | TRBV5-4 | TGTGCCAGCAGCTTGACTAGGAGCGGGTCCTACAATGAGCAGTTCTTC | CASSLTRSGSYNEQFF
TRBJ2-1 | - | - | TRBV19 | TGTGCCAGTAGCCCTGTAGGTTACAATGAGCAGTTCTTC | CASSPVGYNEQFF
TRBJ2-1 | - | - | TRBV5-1 | TGCGCCAGCAGCACCCCATCCAGCTCCTACAATGAGCAGTTCTTC | CASSTPSSSYNEQFF
TRBJ2-5 | - | - | TRBV12-5 | TGTGCTAGTGGATTAGGAGACATGTCCGAAGAGACCCAGTACTTC | CASGLGDMSEETQYF
TRBJ2-1 | - | - | TRBV7-8 | TGTGCCAGCAGCTTAGTTGGCGATTTCCGGGAGCACAATGAGCAGTTCTTC | CASSLVGDFREHNEQFF
TRBJ1-2 | - | - | TRBV6-5 | TGTGCCAGCAGTTACTCAACCCACTCACGTATTTACGGCTACACCTTC | CASSYSTHSRIYGYTF
TRBJ1-2 | - | - | TRBV15 | TGTGCCACCAGCAGAGATACGGGTCCCACCTTC | CATSRDTGPTF
TRBJ1-1 | - | - | TRBV6-5 | TGTGCCAGCAGTTACGGGTCAGTAGGGAACACTGAAGCTTTCTTT | CASSYGSVGNTEAFF
TRBJ1-4 | once | - | TRBV28 | TGTGCCAGCAGTTACCGGGACTCAAATGAAAAACTGTTTTTT | CASSYRDSNEKLFF
TRBJ1-2 | - | TRBD1 | TRBV2 | TGTGCCAGCAGTTACGACAGGGGTGGGAGAGGGGGCGGCTACACCTTC | CASSYDRGGRGGGYTF
TRBJ1-4 | - | - | TRBV5-1 | TGCGCCAGCAGTCATGACAGCTTCAATAATGAAAAACTGTTTTTT | CASSHDSFNNEKLFF
TRBJ2-1 | - | TRBD2 | TRBV7-6 | TGTGCCAGCAGCCTCCGCCGGGGGGGTAACAATGAGCAGTTCTTC | CASSLRRGGNNEQFF
TRBJ2-1 | - | TRBD2 | TRBV9 | TGTGCCAGCAGCGTCGCGGGAGGGAACTACAATGAGCAGTTCTTC | CASSVAGGNYNEQFF